This TCR beta chain was obtained from a study of metastatic and nonmetastatic thyroid tumors. Among the patients, none had received any treatment before thyroid surgery. This CDR3 is 16 amino acids long. Trimming cost V 5 bases and J 0 bases; bases outside gene matches: 6. Germline CDR1 and CDR2: SNHLY and FYNNEI. In the authors' workflow: What underpinned the distant-metastasis classifier for papillary thyroid cancer was the set of CDR3 differences across clinicopathological groups. Via MiXCR, TCRdb re-called the PCR reads. The V and J calls reflect TCRdb's pipeline rather than the authors' work. This table has just under 8,000 clones, about a quarter appearing once.

V usage is TRBV2 and J usage is TRBJ1-3, with 8 bases fitting TRBD1. This receptor was taken from a female donor with papillary thyroid cancer or a benign thyroid nodule (not recorded which). Some clones in this sample may be carry-over from other donors' samples. The sequencing input was adjacent normal tissue. CDR3 region: CASSYGDRFSGNTIYF. The CDR3 DNA sequence: TGTGCCAGCAGTTACGGGGACAGGTTCTCTGGAAACACCATATATTTT.